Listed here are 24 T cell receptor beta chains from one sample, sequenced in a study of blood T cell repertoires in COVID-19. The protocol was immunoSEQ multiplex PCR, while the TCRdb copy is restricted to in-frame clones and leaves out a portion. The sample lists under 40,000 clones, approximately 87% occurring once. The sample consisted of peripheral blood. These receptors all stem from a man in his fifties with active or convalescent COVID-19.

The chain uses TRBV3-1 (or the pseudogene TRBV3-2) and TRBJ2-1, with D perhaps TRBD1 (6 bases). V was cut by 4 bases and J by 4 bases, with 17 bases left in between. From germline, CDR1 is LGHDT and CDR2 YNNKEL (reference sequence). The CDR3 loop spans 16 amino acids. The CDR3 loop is CASSPRRTAMYNEQFF. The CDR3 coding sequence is TGTGCCAGCAGCCCTCGTAGGACAGCTATGTACAATGAGCAGTTCTTC.

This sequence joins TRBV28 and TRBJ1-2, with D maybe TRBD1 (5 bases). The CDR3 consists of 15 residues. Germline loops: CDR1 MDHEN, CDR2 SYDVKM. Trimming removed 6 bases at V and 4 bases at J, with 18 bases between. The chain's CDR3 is CASSYLVGVGYGYTF. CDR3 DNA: TGTGCCAGCAGCTATTTGGTAGGGGTGGGCTATGGCTACACCTTC.

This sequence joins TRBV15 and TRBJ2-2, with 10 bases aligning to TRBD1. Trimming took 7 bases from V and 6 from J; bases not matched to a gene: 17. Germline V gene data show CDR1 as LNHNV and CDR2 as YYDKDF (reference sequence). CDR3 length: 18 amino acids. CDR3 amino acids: CATKQQGQGMGISGELFF. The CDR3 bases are TGTGCCACCAAGCAGCAGGGACAGGGGATGGGGATATCCGGGGAGCTGTTTTTT.

CDR3: CAWSAQANTEAFF. CDR3 DNA sequence: TGTGCCTGGAGTGCACAGGCAAACACTGAAGCTTTCTTT. The chain uses TRBV30 and TRBJ1-1; D might be TRBD1 (5 bases). The CDR3 spans 13 residues. Germline V gene sequence: CDR1 GTSNPN, CDR2 SVGIG (reference sequence). Between the trimmed V and J ends, which lost 1 base and 2 bases, there was a span of 8 bases.

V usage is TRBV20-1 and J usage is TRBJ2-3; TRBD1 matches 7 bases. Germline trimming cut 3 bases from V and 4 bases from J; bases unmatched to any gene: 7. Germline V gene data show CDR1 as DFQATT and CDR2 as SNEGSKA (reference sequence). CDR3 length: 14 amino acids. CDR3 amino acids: CSASGQGVADTQYF. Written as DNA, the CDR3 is TGCAGTGCTAGTGGCCAGGGGGTAGCAGATACGCAGTATTTT.

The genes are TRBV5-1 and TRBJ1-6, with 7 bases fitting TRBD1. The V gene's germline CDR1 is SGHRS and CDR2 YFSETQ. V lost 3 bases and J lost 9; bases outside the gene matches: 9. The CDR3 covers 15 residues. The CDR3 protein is CASSSGDSRGSPLHF. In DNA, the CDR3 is TGCGCCAGCAGCTCGGGGGACAGCCGCGGTTCACCCCTCCACTTT.

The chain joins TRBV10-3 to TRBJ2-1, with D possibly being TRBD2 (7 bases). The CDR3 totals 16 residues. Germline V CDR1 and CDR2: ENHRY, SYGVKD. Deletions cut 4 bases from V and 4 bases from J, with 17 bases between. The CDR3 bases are TGTGCCATCAGTGCCCTTGGGGGGGCCCCGTACAATGAGCAGTTCTTC. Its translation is CAISALGGAPYNEQFF.

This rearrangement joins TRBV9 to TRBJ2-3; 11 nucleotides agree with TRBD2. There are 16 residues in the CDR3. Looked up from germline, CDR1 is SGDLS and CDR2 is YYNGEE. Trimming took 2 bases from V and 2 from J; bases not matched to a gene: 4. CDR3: CASSVASGRTTDTQYF. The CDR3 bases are TGTGCCAGCAGCGTCGCTAGCGGGAGGACCACAGATACGCAGTATTTT.

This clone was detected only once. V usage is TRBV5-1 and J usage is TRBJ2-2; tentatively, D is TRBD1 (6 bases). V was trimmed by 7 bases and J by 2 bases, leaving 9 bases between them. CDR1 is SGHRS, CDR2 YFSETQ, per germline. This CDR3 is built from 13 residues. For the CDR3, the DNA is TGCGCCAGCGAGGACAGTAACACCGGGGAGCTGTTTTTT. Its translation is CASEDSNTGELFF.

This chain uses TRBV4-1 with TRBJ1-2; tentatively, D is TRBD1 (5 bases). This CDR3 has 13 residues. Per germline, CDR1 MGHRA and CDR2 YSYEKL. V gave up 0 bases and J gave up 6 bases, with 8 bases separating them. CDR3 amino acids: CASSQDRRDGYTF. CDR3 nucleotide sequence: TGCGCCAGCAGCCAAGATCGCAGGGATGGCTACACCTTC.

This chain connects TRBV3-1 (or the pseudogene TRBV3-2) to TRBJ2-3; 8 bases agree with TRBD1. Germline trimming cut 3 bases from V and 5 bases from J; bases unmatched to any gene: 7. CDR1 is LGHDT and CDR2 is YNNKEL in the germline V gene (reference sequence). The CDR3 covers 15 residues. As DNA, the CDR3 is TGTGCCAGCAGCCACTCCGGACAGGGTGGAGATACGCAGTATTTT. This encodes CASSHSGQGGDTQYF.

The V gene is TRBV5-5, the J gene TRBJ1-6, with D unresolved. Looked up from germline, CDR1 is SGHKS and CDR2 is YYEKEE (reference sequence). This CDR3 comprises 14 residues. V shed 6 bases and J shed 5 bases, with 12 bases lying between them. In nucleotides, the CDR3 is TGTGCCAGCACCCCAGTCCGGGATAATTCACCCCTCCACTTT. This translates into CASTPVRDNSPLHF.

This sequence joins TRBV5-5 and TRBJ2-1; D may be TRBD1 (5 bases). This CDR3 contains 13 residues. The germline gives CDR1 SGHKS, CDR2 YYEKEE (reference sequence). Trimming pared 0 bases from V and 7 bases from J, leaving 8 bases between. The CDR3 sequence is CASSLDRMNEQFF. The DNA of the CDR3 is TGTGCCAGCAGCTTGGACAGGATGAATGAGCAGTTCTTC.

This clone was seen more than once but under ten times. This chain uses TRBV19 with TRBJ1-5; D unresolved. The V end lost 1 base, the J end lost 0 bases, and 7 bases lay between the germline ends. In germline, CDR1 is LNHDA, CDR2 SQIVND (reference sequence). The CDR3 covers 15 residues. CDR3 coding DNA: TGTGCCAGTAGTATAGGGCTTCATAGCAATCAGCCCCAGCATTTT. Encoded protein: CASSIGLHSNQPQHF. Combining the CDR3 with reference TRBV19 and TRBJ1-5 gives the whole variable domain DGGITQSPKYLFRKEGQNVTLSCEQNLNHDAMYWYRQDPGQGLRLIYYSQIVNDFQKGDIAEGYSVSREKKESFPLTVTSAQKNPTAFYLCASSIGLHSNQPQHFGDGTRLSIL.

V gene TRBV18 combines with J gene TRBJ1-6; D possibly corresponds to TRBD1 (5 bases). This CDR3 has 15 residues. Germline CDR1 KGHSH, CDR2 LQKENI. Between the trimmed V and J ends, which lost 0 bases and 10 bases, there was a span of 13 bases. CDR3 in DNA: TGTGCCAGCTCACCACCGGCGGGGCTAGGGTCACCCCTCCACTTT. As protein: CASSPPAGLGSPLHF. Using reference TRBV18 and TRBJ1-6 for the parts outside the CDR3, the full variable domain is NAGVMQNPRHLVRRRGQEARLRCSPMKGHSHVYWYRQLPEEGLKFMVYLQKENIIDESGMPKERFSAEFPKEGPSILRIQQVVRGDSAAYFCASSPPAGLGSPLHFGNGTRLTVT.

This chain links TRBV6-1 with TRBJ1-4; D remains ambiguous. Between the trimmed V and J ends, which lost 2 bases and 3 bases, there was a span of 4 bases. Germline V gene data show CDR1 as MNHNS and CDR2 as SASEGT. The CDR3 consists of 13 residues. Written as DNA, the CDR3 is TGTGCCAGCAGTGAACAGTCTAATGAAAAACTGTTTTTT. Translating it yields CASSEQSNEKLFF.

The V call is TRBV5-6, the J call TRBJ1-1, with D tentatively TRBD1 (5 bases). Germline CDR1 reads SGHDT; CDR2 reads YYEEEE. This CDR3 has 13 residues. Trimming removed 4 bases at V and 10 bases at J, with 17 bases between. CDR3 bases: TGTGCCAGCAGCCTCGGGGGTGGCGTCGGAGCTTTCTTT. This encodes CASSLGGGVGAFF.

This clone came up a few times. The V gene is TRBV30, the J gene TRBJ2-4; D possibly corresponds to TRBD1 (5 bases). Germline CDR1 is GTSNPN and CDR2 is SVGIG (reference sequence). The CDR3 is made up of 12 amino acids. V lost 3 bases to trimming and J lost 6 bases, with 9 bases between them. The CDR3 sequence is CAWRDDRNIQYF. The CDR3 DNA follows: TGTGCCTGGAGGGACGACAGAAACATTCAGTACTTC.

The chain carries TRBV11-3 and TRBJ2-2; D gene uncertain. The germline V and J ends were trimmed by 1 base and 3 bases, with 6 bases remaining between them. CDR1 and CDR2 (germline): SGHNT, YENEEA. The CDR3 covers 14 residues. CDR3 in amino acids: CASSLGTHTGELFF. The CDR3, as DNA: TGTGCCAGCAGCTTAGGAACTCACACCGGGGAGCTGTTTTTT.

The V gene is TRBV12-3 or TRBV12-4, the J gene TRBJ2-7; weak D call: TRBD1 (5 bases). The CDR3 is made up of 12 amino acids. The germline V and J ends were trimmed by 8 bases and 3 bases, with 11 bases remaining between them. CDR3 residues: CASSWGGYEQYV. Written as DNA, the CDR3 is TGTGCCAGCTCCTGGGGCGGCTACGAGCAGTACGTC.

CDR3 residues: CASSDSGINYGYTF. Written as DNA, the CDR3 is TGTGCCAGCAGTGATTCAGGGATTAACTATGGCTACACCTTC. The chain joins TRBV6-1 to TRBJ1-2, with D possibly TRBD1 on 5 matching bases. Germline CDR1 MNHNS, CDR2 SASEGT. The CDR3 contains 14 residues. Between the trimmed V and J ends, which lost 3 bases and 1 base, there was a span of 9 bases.

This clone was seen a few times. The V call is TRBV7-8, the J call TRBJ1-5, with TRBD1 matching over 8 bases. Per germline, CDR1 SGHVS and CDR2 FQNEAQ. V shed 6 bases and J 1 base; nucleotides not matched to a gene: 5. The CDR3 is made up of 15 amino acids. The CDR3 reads CASRTDRASNQPQHF. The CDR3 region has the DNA TGTGCCAGCAGAACGGACAGGGCAAGCAATCAGCCCCAGCATTTT.

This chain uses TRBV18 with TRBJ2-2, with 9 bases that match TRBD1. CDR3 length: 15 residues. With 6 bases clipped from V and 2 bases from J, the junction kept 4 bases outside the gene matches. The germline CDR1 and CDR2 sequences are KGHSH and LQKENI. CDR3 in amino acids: CASSQGQGNTGELFF. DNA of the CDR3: TGTGCCAGCTCCCAGGGACAGGGCAACACCGGGGAGCTGTTTTTT. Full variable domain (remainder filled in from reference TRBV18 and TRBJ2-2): NAGVMQNPRHLVRRRGQEARLRCSPMKGHSHVYWYRQLPEEGLKFMVYLQKENIIDESGMPKERFSAEFPKEGPSILRIQQVVRGDSAAYFCASSQGQGNTGELFFGEGSRLTVL.

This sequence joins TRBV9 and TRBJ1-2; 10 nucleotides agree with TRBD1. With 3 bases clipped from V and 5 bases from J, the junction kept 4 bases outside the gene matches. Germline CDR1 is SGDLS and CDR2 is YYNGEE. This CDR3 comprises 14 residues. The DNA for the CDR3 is TGTGCCAGCAGCGCGGGACAGGGGCCTTATGGCTACACCTTC. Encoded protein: CASSAGQGPYGYTF.